These T cell receptor beta chains were read from a single sample in a study of tumor and adjacent non-tumor tissue in lung cancer. MiXCR, run by TCRdb on the multiplex PCR reads, gives a single entry per CDR3 protein. Counted here are approximately 100,000 distinct CDR3 sequences, more than 60% occurring once; the ten biggest clones make up 35% to 40%. Sequences were obtained from lung tumor tissue. All receptors come from a woman in her sixties or seventies with non-small cell lung cancer. The CDR3 runs from the conserved cysteine through the conserved F or W. The order of the fields is clone size, V gene, J gene, D gene, CDR3 protein, CDR3 DNA. A D gene is named only where the DNA matches it firmly. Clone size is given for some rows only: seen once, a few or many times, or a class if the clone is expanded.

clone size: NA
V gene: TRBV11-1
J gene: TRBJ1-1
D gene: NA
CDR3 protein: CASSRDCNTEAFF
CDR3 DNA: TGTGCCAGCAGCAGGGACTGCAATACTGAAGCTTTTTTT

clone size: NA
V gene: TRBV29-1
J gene: TRBJ2-2
D gene: NA
CDR3 protein: CSASPQRNTGELLF
CDR3 DNA: TGCAGCGCCTCCCCTCAGAGAAACACTGGGGAGCTGTTATTT

clone size: NA
V gene: TRBV28
J gene: TRBJ1-5
D gene: NA
CDR3 protein: CASRSQGGGQPQHF
CDR3 DNA: TGTGCCAGCAGATCGCAAGGTGGAGGTCAGCCCCAGCATTTT

clone size: NA
V gene: TRBV11-2
J gene: TRBJ2-7
D gene: TRBD2
CDR3 protein: CATTLTFGEGVEQYF
CDR3 DNA: TGTGCCACGACCTTAACCTTCGGGGAGGGCGTCGAGCAGTACTTC

clone size: NA
V gene: TRBV6-2/TRBV6-3
J gene: TRBJ1-2
D gene: NA
CDR3 protein: CASIQRGSANYGYTF
CDR3 DNA: TGTGCTAGCATCCAGCGGGGTTCGGCTAACTATGGCTACACCTTC

clone size: NA
V gene: TRBV11-2
J gene: TRBJ2-4
D gene: NA
CDR3 protein: CASSFPTRGNFQYF
CDR3 DNA: TGTGCCAGCAGCTTCCCCACCAGAGGGAATTTTCAGTACTTC

clone size: NA
V gene: TRBV30
J gene: TRBJ2-7
D gene: TRBD2
CDR3 protein: CACNRAGPYVQYF
CDR3 DNA: TGTGCCTGTAATAGAGCGGGACCCTATGTGCAGTACTTC

clone size: medium-sized
V gene: TRBV20-1
J gene: TRBJ2-2
D gene: NA
CDR3 protein: CSAREMNTGELFF
CDR3 DNA: TGCAGTGCTAGAGAGATGAACACCGGGGAGCTGTTTTTT

clone size: once
V gene: TRBV11-1
J gene: TRBJ2-1
D gene: NA
CDR3 protein: CASSRAGGFDEQLF
CDR3 DNA: TGTGCCAGTAGCCGGGCCGGTGGATTCGATGAGCAGTTGTTC

clone size: NA
V gene: TRBV6-1
J gene: TRBJ1-5
D gene: TRBD1
CDR3 protein: CVSNTGQVLNQPQHF
CDR3 DNA: TGTGTTAGCAATACTGGACAGGTTCTAAATCAGCCCCAGCATTTT

clone size: NA
V gene: TRBV11-1
J gene: TRBJ2-2
D gene: TRBD2
CDR3 protein: CASSPRLAGESTVKLFF
CDR3 DNA: TGCGCCAGCAGCCCGCGACTAGCGGGAGAATCCACCGTGAAGCTGTTTTTT

clone size: many
V gene: TRBV29-1
J gene: TRBJ2-5
D gene: TRBD1
CDR3 protein: CSVVSGGETQYF
CDR3 DNA: TGCAGCGTTGTATCAGGGGGCGAAACCCAGTACTTC

clone size: once
V gene: TRBV11-2
J gene: TRBJ1-1
D gene: NA
CDR3 protein: CASNPGGAGNTEAFF
CDR3 DNA: TGTGCCAGCAACCCCGGGGGGGCGGGTAACACTGAAGCTTTCTTT

clone size: NA
V gene: TRBV6-6
J gene: TRBJ1-1
D gene: NA
CDR3 protein: CASSYPDAIEAFF
CDR3 DNA: TGTGCCAGCAGTTACCCGGACGCCATTGAAGCTTTCTTT

clone size: NA
V gene: TRBV14
J gene: TRBJ2-1
D gene: TRBD2
CDR3 protein: CASSQESRGGSGEQFF
CDR3 DNA: TGTGCCAGCAGCCAAGAATCTCGGGGAGGGTCTGGTGAGCAGTTCTTC

clone size: NA
V gene: TRBV29-1
J gene: TRBJ2-5
D gene: NA
CDR3 protein: CSARREGETQCF
CDR3 DNA: TGCAGCGCCCGTCGCGAGGGAGAGACCCAGTGTTTC

clone size: NA
V gene: TRBV11-1
J gene: TRBJ2-7
D gene: NA
CDR3 protein: CASSRADSYEEYF
CDR3 DNA: TGTGCCAGCAGCCGTGCGGACTCCTACGAGGAATACTTC

clone size: NA
V gene: TRBV11-2
J gene: TRBJ1-6
D gene: NA
CDR3 protein: CASSRQREGRSPLHF
CDR3 DNA: TGTGCCAGTAGCCGTCAACGAGAGGGGCGTTCACCCCTCCACTTT

clone size: NA
V gene: TRBV2
J gene: TRBJ2-7
D gene: NA
CDR3 protein: CASSGRSYEQYF
CDR3 DNA: TGTGCCAGCTCAGGCAGATCCTACGAGCAGTACTTC

clone size: NA
V gene: TRBV30
J gene: TRBJ1-3
D gene: NA
CDR3 protein: CASFPAQGAVLGGNTIYF
CDR3 DNA: TGTGCCTCGTTCCCGGCTCAGGGAGCAGTTCTGGGGGGAAACACCATATATTTT

clone size: NA
V gene: TRBV11-2
J gene: TRBJ1-2
D gene: NA
CDR3 protein: CANTLTGGYGYTF
CDR3 DNA: TGTGCCAACACCCTAACCGGAGGCTATGGCTACACCTTC

clone size: NA
V gene: TRBV11-2
J gene: TRBJ1-2
D gene: NA
CDR3 protein: CASSLGQNYGYTF
CDR3 DNA: TGTGCCAGCAGCTTGGGGCAGAACTATGGCTACACCTTC

clone size: many
V gene: TRBV12-3/TRBV12-4
J gene: TRBJ1-4
D gene: TRBD1
CDR3 protein: CASTRDPQGGEKLFF
CDR3 DNA: TGTGCCAGCACCCGAGACCCACAGGGGGGTGAAAAACTGTTTTTT

clone size: NA
V gene: TRBV28
J gene: TRBJ2-7
D gene: NA
CDR3 protein: CASTSSGRGRGYHEQYF
CDR3 DNA: TGTGCCAGCACCTCGTCCGGCCGGGGTAGAGGATACCACGAGCAGTACTTC

clone size: NA
V gene: TRBV20-1
J gene: TRBJ2-3
D gene: TRBD2
CDR3 protein: CSARSSGTDTKYF
CDR3 DNA: TGCAGTGCTAGAAGTAGCGGGACGGATACGAAGTATTTT

clone size: NA
V gene: TRBV20-1
J gene: TRBJ2-7
D gene: TRBD2
CDR3 protein: CSVSFGSGDSLDQYF
CDR3 DNA: TGCAGTGTTAGTTTTGGTAGCGGGGACTCCTTAGATCAGTACTTC

clone size: NA
V gene: TRBV5-1
J gene: TRBJ1-1
D gene: NA
CDR3 protein: CASSPLGGYTEAFF
CDR3 DNA: TGCGCCAGCAGCCCCCTGGGTGGGTACACTGAAGCTTTCTTT

clone size: NA
V gene: TRBV11-3
J gene: TRBJ2-1
D gene: NA
CDR3 protein: CASSLDLINGSHNEQFF
CDR3 DNA: TGTGCCAGCAGCTTAGACTTGATTAACGGGAGCCACAATGAGCAATTCTTC

clone size: NA
V gene: TRBV6-1
J gene: TRBJ2-1
D gene: NA
CDR3 protein: CASSPEAGFSYNEQFF
CDR3 DNA: TGTGCCAGTAGCCCAGAAGCGGGCTTCTCCTACAATGAGCAGTTCTTC

clone size: NA
V gene: TRBV20-1
J gene: TRBJ1-2
D gene: NA
CDR3 protein: CSTHDYHYGYTF
CDR3 DNA: TGTAGTACTCATGATTATCACTATGGTTACACCTTC